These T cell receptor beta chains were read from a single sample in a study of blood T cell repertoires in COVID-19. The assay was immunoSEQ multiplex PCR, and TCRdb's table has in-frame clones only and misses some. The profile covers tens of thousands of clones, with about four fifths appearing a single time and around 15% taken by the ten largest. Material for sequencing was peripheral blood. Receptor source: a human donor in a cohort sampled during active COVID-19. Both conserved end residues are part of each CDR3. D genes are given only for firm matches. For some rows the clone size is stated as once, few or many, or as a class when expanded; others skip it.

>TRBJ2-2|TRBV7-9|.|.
TGTGCCAGCACCCAAAGGGGTCGGGACACCGGGGAGCTGTTTTTT
CASTQRGRDTGELFF
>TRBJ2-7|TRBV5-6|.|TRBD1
TGTGCCAGCAGCTGGGTTGGACAGGGGCTCACCTACGAGCAGTACTTC
CASSWVGQGLTYEQYF
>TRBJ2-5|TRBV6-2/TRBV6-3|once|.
TGTGCCAGCAGTTACTACCGCGGGTACCAAGAGACCCAGTACTTC
CASSYYRGYQETQYF
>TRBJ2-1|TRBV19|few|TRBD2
TGTGCCAGTAGTATTCTGCGGGGGGCGTACAATGAGCAGTTCTTC
CASSILRGAYNEQFF
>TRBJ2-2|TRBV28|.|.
TGTGCCAGCAGTTTACCTTCCAGACAGGCGAACACCGGGGAGCTGTTTTTT
CASSLPSRQANTGELFF
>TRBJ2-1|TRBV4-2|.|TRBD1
TGTGCCAGCAGCCACGCCGCGACAGGGACCTTCCCCTACAATGAGCAGTTCTTC
CASSHAATGTFPYNEQFF
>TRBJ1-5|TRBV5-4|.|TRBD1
TGTGCCAGCAGCTTGGCCGGCGTGGGACAGGGTCATAGCAATCAGCCCCAGCATTTT
CASSLAGVGQGHSNQPQHF
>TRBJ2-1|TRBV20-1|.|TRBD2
TGCAGTGCTAGTACCGGGACTAGCGGGAGGAGATACAATGAGCAGTTCTTC
CSASTGTSGRRYNEQFF
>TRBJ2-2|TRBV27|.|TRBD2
TGTGCCAGTGGGGGGGGAAGGGCCGGGGAGCTGTTTTTT
CASGGGRAGELFF
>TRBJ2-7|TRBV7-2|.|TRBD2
TGTGCCAGCAGCCAACTAGCGGGGGCCTTCTACGAGCAGTACTTC
CASSQLAGAFYEQYF
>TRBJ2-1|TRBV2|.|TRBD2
TGTGCCAGCAGTGAAGGCGGGAGACACTCCTACAATGAGCAGTTCTTC
CASSEGGRHSYNEQFF
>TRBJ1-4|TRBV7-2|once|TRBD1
TGTGCCAGCAGCTACCCAGGGGGCCGCCATGAAAAACTGTTTTTT
CASSYPGGRHEKLFF
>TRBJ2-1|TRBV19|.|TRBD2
TGTGCCAGTACCCACCGGGGGGTCAGAGCCAATGAGCAGTTCTTC
CASTHRGVRANEQFF
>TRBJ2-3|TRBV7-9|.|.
TGTGCCAGCAGCTTTTGGGCAGATCACAGCACAGATACGCAGTATTTT
CASSFWADHSTDTQYF
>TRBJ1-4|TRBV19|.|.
TGTGCCAGTAGTATAAGCCAACTCCCAGAAAAACTGTTTTTT
CASSISQLPEKLFF
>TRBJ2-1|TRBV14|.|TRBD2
TGTGCCAGCAGCCTAACTAGCGGGGGGGCCGATGAGCAGTTCTTC
CASSLTSGGADEQFF
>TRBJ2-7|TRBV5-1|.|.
TGCGCCAGCAGCTTGGCGGGGAGCGAGCAGTACTTC
CASSLAGSEQYF
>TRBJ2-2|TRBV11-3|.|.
TGTGCCAGCAGCTTGACGGGCCCCGGGACATCATCACCCGGGGAGCTGTTTTTT
CASSLTGPGTSSPGELFF
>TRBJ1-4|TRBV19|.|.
TGTGCCAGTAAAAGGGGACTTAATGAAAAACTGTTTTTT
CASKRGLNEKLFF
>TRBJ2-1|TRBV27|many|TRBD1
TGTGCCAGCAGACGGGACAGGGGTTACAATGAGCAGTTCTTC
CASRRDRGYNEQFF
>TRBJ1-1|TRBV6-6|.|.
TGTGCCAGCAGCCAACTACCTCGGCACACTGAAGCTTTCTTT
CASSQLPRHTEAFF
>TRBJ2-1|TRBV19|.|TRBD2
TGTGCCAGTAGCAGACTAGCGGGGGGGTACAATGAGCAGTTCTTC
CASSRLAGGYNEQFF
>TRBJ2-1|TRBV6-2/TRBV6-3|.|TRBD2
TGTGCCAGCAGTTTAGTAGCGGGAGGGAGCTCCTACAATGAGCAGTTCTTC
CASSLVAGGSSYNEQFF
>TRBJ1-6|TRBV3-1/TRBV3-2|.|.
TGTGCCAGCAGCCAAGATTGGGCAGATAATTCACCCCTCCACTTT
CASSQDWADNSPLHF
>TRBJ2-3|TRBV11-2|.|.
TGTGCCAGCAGCTTAGGGCCGGGAGCGGATACGCAGTATTTT
CASSLGPGADTQYF
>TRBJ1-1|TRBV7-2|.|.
TGTGCCAGCAGCTCCTTGACAGGCACTGAAGCTTTCTTT
CASSSLTGTEAFF
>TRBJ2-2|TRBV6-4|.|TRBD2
TGTGCCAGCAGTGCCGGGACTAGCGGGGGCACCGGGGAGCTGTTTTTT
CASSAGTSGGTGELFF